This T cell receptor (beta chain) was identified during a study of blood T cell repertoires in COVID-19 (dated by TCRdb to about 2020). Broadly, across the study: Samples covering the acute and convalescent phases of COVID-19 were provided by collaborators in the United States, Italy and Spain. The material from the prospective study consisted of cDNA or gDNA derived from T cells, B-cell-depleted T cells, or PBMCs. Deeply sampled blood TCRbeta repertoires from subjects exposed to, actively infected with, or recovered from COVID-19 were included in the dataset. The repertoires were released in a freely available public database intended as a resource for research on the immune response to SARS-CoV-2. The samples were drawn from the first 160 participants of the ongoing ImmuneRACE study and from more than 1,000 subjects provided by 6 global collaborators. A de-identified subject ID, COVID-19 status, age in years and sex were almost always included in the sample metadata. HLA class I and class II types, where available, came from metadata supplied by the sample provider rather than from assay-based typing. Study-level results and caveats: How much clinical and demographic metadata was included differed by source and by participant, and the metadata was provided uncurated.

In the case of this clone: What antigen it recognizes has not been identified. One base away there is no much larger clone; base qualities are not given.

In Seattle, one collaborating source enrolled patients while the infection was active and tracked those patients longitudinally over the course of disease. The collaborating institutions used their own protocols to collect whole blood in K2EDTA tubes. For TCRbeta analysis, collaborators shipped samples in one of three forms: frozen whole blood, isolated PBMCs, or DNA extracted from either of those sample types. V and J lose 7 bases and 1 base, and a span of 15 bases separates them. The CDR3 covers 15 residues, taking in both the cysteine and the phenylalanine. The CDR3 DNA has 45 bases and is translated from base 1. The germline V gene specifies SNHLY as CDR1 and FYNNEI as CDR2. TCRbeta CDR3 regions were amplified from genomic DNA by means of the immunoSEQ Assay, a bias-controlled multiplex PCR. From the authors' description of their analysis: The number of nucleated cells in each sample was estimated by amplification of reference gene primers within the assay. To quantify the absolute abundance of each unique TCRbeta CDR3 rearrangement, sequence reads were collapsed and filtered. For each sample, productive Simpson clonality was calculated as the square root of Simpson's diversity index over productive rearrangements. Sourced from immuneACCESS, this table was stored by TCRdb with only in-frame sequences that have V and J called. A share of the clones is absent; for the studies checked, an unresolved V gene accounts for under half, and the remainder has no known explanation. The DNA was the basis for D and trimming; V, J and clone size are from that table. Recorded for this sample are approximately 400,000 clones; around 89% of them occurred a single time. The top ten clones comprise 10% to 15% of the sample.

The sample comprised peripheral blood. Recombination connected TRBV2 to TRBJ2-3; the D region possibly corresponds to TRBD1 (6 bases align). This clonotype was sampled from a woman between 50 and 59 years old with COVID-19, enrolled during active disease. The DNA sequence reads TGTGCCAGCAAGCAACAACAGGGAGGCACAGATACGCAGTATTTT. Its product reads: CASKQQQGGTDTQYF.